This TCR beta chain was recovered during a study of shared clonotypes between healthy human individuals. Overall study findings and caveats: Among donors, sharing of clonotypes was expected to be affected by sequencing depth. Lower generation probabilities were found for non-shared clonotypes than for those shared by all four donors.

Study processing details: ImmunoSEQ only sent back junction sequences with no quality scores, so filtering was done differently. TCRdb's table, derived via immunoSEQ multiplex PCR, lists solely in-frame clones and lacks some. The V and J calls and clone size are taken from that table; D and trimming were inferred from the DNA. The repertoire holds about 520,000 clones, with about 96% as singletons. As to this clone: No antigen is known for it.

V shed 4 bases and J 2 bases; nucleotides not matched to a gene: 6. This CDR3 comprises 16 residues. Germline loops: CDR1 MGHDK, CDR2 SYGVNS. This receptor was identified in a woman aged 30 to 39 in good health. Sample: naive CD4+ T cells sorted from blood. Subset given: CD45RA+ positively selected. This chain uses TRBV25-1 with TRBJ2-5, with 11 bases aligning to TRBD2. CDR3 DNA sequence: TGTGCCAGCAGTGGCGGGACTAGCGGTCCTCAAGAGACCCAGTACTTC. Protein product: CASSGGTSGPQETQYF.